This TCR beta chain was captured by sequencing in a study of T cells in Graves' hyperthyroidism and ophthalmopathy. Study-level background: Before any treatment, at initial diagnosis, peripheral blood was collected. Study observations and caveats: Ophthalmopathy prediction by the model preceded onset by a median roughly 6.3 months.

This clonotype was counted ten times or more. No antigen is known for it. Recently diagnosed hyperthyroidism of less than 2 months' duration affected patients aged 18 to 65. Diagnostic decisions used clinical symptoms, serum thyroxine and TRAb, thyroid ultrasound and orbital computed tomography. V was shortened by 0 bases and J by 6 bases, with 8 bases between the two germline ends. This CDR3 contains 13 residues. From germline, CDR1 is MNHEY and CDR2 SVGEGT. Authors of the study amplified TCR beta CDR3 regions from RNA transcripts. Researchers ran a first-round RT-PCR on the TCR CDR3 using the HTBI primer set. TCRdb re-called the multiplex PCR reads with MiXCR, one entry per CDR3 protein. The sample consists of about 690,000 distinct CDR3 sequences, 15% to 20% of them appearing once.

This sequence joins TRBV6-2 or TRBV6-3 and TRBJ1-2; D unresolved. The receptor's source is a man in his forties or fifties with Graves' hyperthyroidism. Sequencing was done on a sample of blood. CDR3 residues: CASSYSGQNGYTF. For the CDR3, the DNA is TGTGCCAGCAGTTACTCGGGCCAGAATGGCTACACCTTC.